This T cell receptor (beta chain) was identified during a study of T cells in Graves' hyperthyroidism and ophthalmopathy. Subjects aged 18 to 65 presented with newly diagnosed hyperthyroidism of less than 2 months' duration. V was pared by 9 bases and J by 2 bases, with 3 bases of the junction left unmatched. Germline lookup yields CDR1 SGHRS and CDR2 YFSETQ. The CDR3 sequence is 12 residues long. TCR beta CDR3 sequences were amplified from RNA transcripts. The TCR CDR3 first-round RT-PCR relied on the HTBI primer set. MiXCR was run by TCRdb on the multiplex PCR reads, yielding one entry per CDR3 protein. The sample lists under 650,000 distinct CDR3 sequences; roughly 16% were seen once. Study results and caveats: Expanded thyroid clonotypes (above 0.001) were mostly also found in blood. Ophthalmopathy, which appeared later, was predicted by the model a median roughly 6.5 months before onset.

With respect to this clonotype: Its antigen remains unidentified. The missing conserved phenylalanine or tryptophan at the end of this CDR3 makes a read error likely.

Material: blood. V and J are TRBV5-1 and TRBJ2-3; 7 nucleotides agree with TRBD1. The receptor was derived from a woman younger than 45 with Graves' hyperthyroidism. The CDR3 bases are TGCGCCACCGGGACAGCCACAGATACGCAGTATCTT. Protein: CATGTATDTQYL.